The entry below describes one T cell receptor (beta chain). The data originate from a study of monozygotic twins with inflammatory bowel disease. The CDR3 totals 17 residues. Per germline, CDR1 LGHNA and CDR2 YSLEER. Whole-blood total RNA was extracted without T cell sorting. Making each TCR library took approximately 3,700 ng of total RNA. The template-switching step introduced UMIs that carried a 6-nucleotide sample barcode. For each CDR3 protein, TCRdb gives one entry from its re-call of the 5' RACE reads, without DNA. The sample includes about 350,000 distinct CDR3 sequences. What was sequenced was blood. This receptor was obtained from a human donor with ulcerative colitis or Crohn's disease, or a healthy co-twin of an affected twin (not recorded which). The V gene is TRBV4-3, the J gene TRBJ1-4; TCRdb proposes TRBD1, but this gene call is untestable without DNA. The CDR3 region is CASSQVPTGSRDEKLFF.